Presented here are 28 T cell receptor beta chains from one specimen sequenced in a study of PD-1 blockade in classical Hodgkin lymphoma. Repertoires were generated with immunoSEQ multiplex PCR, while TCRdb's copy carries only in-frame clones and drops some. Here the sample spans under 30,000 clones, 70% being singletons. Each of the patients experienced relapse following autologous stem cell transplantation, and their brentuximab vedotin exposure differed. Sequenced material: peripheral blood mononuclear cells (PBMCs), taken before the second cycle of nivolumab. These receptors came from a human donor with classical Hodgkin lymphoma.

Remarks on this clone: The same CDR3 is also encoded by other DNA sequences in this sample. J is TRBJ2-7 and V is TRBV5-4; no definite D call. Between the trimmed V and J ends, which lost 2 bases and 2 bases, there was a span of 8 bases. The CDR3 totals 13 residues. Germline V lookup: CDR1 SGHNT, CDR2 YYREEE (reference sequence). The CDR3: CASSLGRAYEQYF. The CDR3, as DNA: TGTGCCAGCAGCTTAGGTCGGGCCTACGAGCAGTACTTC.

The chain employs TRBV2 and TRBJ2-1; TRBD2 aligns across 10 bases. The CDR3 is 15 residues long. J gave up 6 bases and V 1 base, and 3 bases lay outside the gene matches. Germline values: CDR1 SNHLY, CDR2 FYNNEI. The CDR3 reads CASSEVAGGGNEQFF. The CDR3 DNA sequence: TGTGCCAGCAGTGAAGTAGCGGGGGGAGGCAATGAGCAGTTCTTC.

This clone was observed a handful of times. This chain joins TRBV6-6 and TRBJ2-2; possible D gene TRBD1, 6 bases. Trimming shortened V by 4 bases and J by 4 bases, and 13 bases separated the two germline ends. The CDR3 extends over 15 amino acids. From germline, CDR1 is MNHNY and CDR2 SVGAGI (reference sequence). CDR3 sequence (DNA): TGTGCCAGCAGTTCGGCAGGGGCGGGCACCGGGGAGCTGTTTTTT. It encodes CASSSAGAGTGELFF.

This chain connects TRBV7-2 to TRBJ2-6; D uncertain. Trimming removed 5 bases from V and 5 bases from J, with 10 bases in between. The CDR3 has 14 residues. CDR1 SGHTA and CDR2 FQGNSA come from the germline V gene. The CDR3 DNA follows: TGTGCCAGCAGCCCCGACATAAGGGCCAACGTCCTGACTTTC. Encoded protein: CASSPDIRANVLTF.

Comments on this clone: A read error may account for a junction end that differs from germline. The rearrangement joins TRBV25-1 to TRBJ2-5, with a weak D call TRBD1 (6 bases). CDR3 length: 16 amino acids. Germline CDR1 MGHDK, CDR2 SYGVNS. CDR3 DNA: TGTGCCAGCAGGGAATTAGGGGCTGGGGGCTCTGAGACCCAGTACTTC. Its translation: CASRELGAGGSETQYF.

The V and J genes are TRBV4-1 and TRBJ2-3; 13 bases map to TRBD2. Trimming removed 0 bases from V and 2 bases from J; junction bases left unmatched: 8. Per the germline V gene, CDR1 is MGHRA and CDR2 is YSYEKL. CDR3 size: 19 residues. The CDR3 region has the DNA TGCGCCAGCAGCCAAGATAAGACCGGGACTAGCGGGGTCACAGATACGCAGTATTTT. Its protein is CASSQDKTGTSGVTDTQYF.

The CDR3 here is CASSLYNLAWETQYF. The CDR3 bases are TGTGCCAGCAGCTTGTATAATTTAGCCTGGGAGACCCAGTACTTC. The chain combines TRBV5-5 with TRBJ2-5, with D hard to call. Per the germline V gene, CDR1 is SGHKS and CDR2 is YYEKEE (reference sequence). The CDR3 loop spans 15 amino acids. V was clipped by 1 base and J by 5 bases, with 15 bases between them.

The chain is built from TRBV6-5 and TRBJ1-2; tentative D call: TRBD1 (5 bases). This CDR3 comprises 13 residues. CDR1 and CDR2 from the germline V gene are MNHEY and SVGAGI. The V and J ends lost 5 bases and 8 bases respectively, with 15 bases between them. This CDR3 reads CASSGSGVWGYTF. DNA of the CDR3: TGTGCCAGCAGTGGTTCGGGGGTCTGGGGCTACACCTTC.

This rearrangement joins TRBV4-1 to TRBJ1-1, with D possibly matching TRBD1 (6 bases). There are 14 residues in the CDR3. The V gene lost 6 bases and the J gene lost 1 base, with 12 bases spanning the gap. The germline V gene has CDR1 MGHRA and CDR2 YSYEKL. CDR3 in amino acids: CASSPGHQNTEAFF. The CDR3 DNA reads TGCGCCAGCAGTCCGGGACACCAGAACACTGAAGCTTTCTTT.

The V and J genes are TRBV20-1 and TRBJ1-4; D is ambiguous. Trimming left V 3 bases short and J 8 bases short, with 7 bases between. From germline, CDR1 is DFQATT and CDR2 SNEGSKA (reference sequence). The length of the CDR3 is 11 residues. The CDR3 sequence: CSARGAEKLFF. The CDR3 nucleotides are TGCAGTGCTAGGGGCGCGGAAAAACTGTTTTTT.

CDR3 DNA sequence: TGTGCCAGCAGTTTATTGAGCTTTAGCTCCTATAATTCACCCCTCCACTTT. Its translation: CASSLLSFSSYNSPLHF. V gene TRBV27 combines with J gene TRBJ1-6; D not certain. From germline, CDR1 is MNHEY and CDR2 SMNVEV (reference sequence). The V and J ends lost 1 base and 0 bases respectively, with 10 bases between them. This CDR3 has 17 residues.

As regards this clone: Other DNA sequences within the sample encode an identical CDR3. The chain couples TRBV9 to TRBJ2-7; 8 bases match TRBD1. This CDR3 contains 13 residues. The V segment lost 3 bases and the J segment 4 bases; nucleotides outside the gene matches: 3. The germline V gene encodes CDR1 SGDLS and CDR2 YYNGEE. The CDR3 bases are TGTGCCAGCAGCGGGCAGGGGGCTTACGAGCAGTACTTC. Encoded protein: CASSGQGAYEQYF. Full variable domain (rest looked up from reference TRBV9 and TRBJ2-7): DSGVTQTPKHLITATGQRVTLRCSPRSGDLSVYWYQQSLDQGLQFLIQYYNGEERAKGNILERFSAQQFPDLHSELNLSSLELGDSALYFCASSGQGAYEQYFGPGTRLTVT.

The rearrangement joins TRBV15 to TRBJ2-5; D is possibly TRBD2 (7 bases). Germline values: CDR1 LNHNV, CDR2 YYDKDF (reference sequence). V lost 7 bases to trimming and J lost 8 bases, with 23 bases between them. This CDR3 has 15 amino acids. The CDR3 DNA follows: TGTGCCACCACAGTCGGGGGGCCCAATCGAGAAACCCAGTACTTC. Its protein product is CATTVGGPNRETQYF.

The chain is built from TRBV15 and TRBJ1-4; no definite D call. The CDR3 runs to 14 residues. Trimming stripped 5 bases from V and 5 bases from J, with 12 bases between. Germline V CDR1 and CDR2: LNHNV, YYDKDF (reference sequence). The CDR3, as DNA: TGTGCCACCAGCCGGGAGCCGGAAAATGAAAAACTGTTTTTT. This sequence encodes CATSREPENEKLFF.

The chain joins TRBV4-2 to TRBJ2-3; D possibly corresponds to TRBD1 (5 bases). The CDR3 runs to 14 residues. Between the trimmed V and J ends, which lost 5 bases and 0 bases, there was a span of 9 bases. CDR1 is LGHNA, CDR2 YNFKEQ, per germline. The CDR3 reads CASSSDSSTDTQYF. The DNA of the CDR3 is TGTGCCAGCAGCTCCGACAGTAGCACAGATACGCAGTATTTT.

This sequence joins TRBV25-1 and TRBJ2-3; tentatively, D is TRBD1 or TRBD2 (5 bases each). The V gene lost 2 bases and the J gene lost 0 bases, with 9 bases spanning the gap. This CDR3 region has 15 residues. In germline, CDR1 is MGHDK, CDR2 SYGVNS. The CDR3 region has the DNA TGTGCCAGCAGTGAAGGGACGTATAGCACAGATACGCAGTATTTT. This gives the protein CASSEGTYSTDTQYF. The whole variable domain, filled in from reference TRBV25-1 and TRBJ2-3, reads EADIYQTPRYLVIGTGKKITLECSQTMGHDKMYWYQQDPGMELHLIHYSYGVNSTEKGDLSSESTVSRIRTEHFPLTLESARPSHTSQYLCASSEGTYSTDTQYFGPGTRLTVL.

The sample holds a few counts of this clone. V usage is TRBV18 and J usage is TRBJ1-1; no reliable D call. CDR1 is KGHSH, CDR2 LQKENI, per germline. The CDR3 totals 13 residues. Between the trimmed V and J ends, which lost 2 bases and 1 base, there was a span of 5 bases. CDR3 sequence (DNA): TGTGCCAGCTCACCAGGCGGGAACACTGAAGCTTTCTTT. This translates into CASSPGGNTEAFF.

The V gene is TRBV28, the J gene TRBJ2-6; 7 bases match TRBD1. Germline V gene lookup returns CDR1 MDHEN and CDR2 SYDVKM. The CDR3 sequence is 16 residues long. The junction had 3 bases not matched to a gene; V was cut back by 2 bases and J by 2 bases. The CDR3 region has the DNA TGTGCCAGCAGTTTAGGACAGGAGGCTGGGGCCAACGTCCTGACTTTC. Its translation: CASSLGQEAGANVLTF.

This chain joins TRBV4-1 and TRBJ1-5, with D possibly matching TRBD1 (6 bases). With 3 bases removed from V and 11 bases from J, the gap between germline ends came to 14 bases. The CDR3 has 13 amino acids. CDR1 and CDR2 from the germline V gene are MGHRA and YSYEKL. Here the CDR3 DNA reads TGCGCCAGCAGCCATTACACCGGACAGTCCCAGCATTTT. Translation gives CASSHYTGQSQHF.

The chain has TRBV27 and TRBJ1-2, with 9 bases identical to TRBD1. This CDR3 has 14 amino acids. Germline assignment: CDR1 MNHEY and CDR2 SMNVEV (reference sequence). J gave up 4 bases and V 2 bases, and 2 bases lay outside the gene matches. CDR3 in DNA: TGTGCCAGCAGTTTAAGGACAGGGGTCTATGGCTACACCTTC. Protein: CASSLRTGVYGYTF.

This chain joins TRBV19 and TRBJ2-2; possibly TRBD2 for D (5 bases). The V gene's germline CDR1 is LNHDA and CDR2 SQIVND (reference sequence). Trimming took 2 bases from V and 1 from J, leaving 17 bases between them. This CDR3 region has 18 residues. The CDR3, as DNA: TGTGCCAGTAGTATATCCGGGATTTACAGCAGGAACACCGGGGAGCTGTTTTTT. Its translation is CASSISGIYSRNTGELFF.

This CDR3 is CASTQGQVVLEAFF. The CDR3 DNA sequence: TGTGCCAGTACCCAGGGACAGGTAGTCCTTGAAGCTTTCTTT. The V call is TRBV19, the J call TRBJ1-1, with TRBD1 identical over 8 bases. J was trimmed by 7 bases and V by 7 bases; bases with no gene match: 11. Germline CDR1 LNHDA, CDR2 SQIVND (reference sequence). The CDR3 is made up of 14 amino acids.

This rearrangement joins TRBV20-1 to TRBJ2-7, with D possibly being TRBD2 (6 bases). The CDR3 contains 11 residues. Trimming shortened V by 5 bases and J by 2 bases, and 7 bases separated the two germline ends. Germline V gene sequence: CDR1 DFQATT, CDR2 SNEGSKA (reference sequence). CDR3 bases: TGCAGTGCTGGGACTCCCTACGAGCAGTACGTC. Residues: CSAGTPYEQYV.

Concerning this clone: One junction end disagrees with the germline gene, perhaps due to a read error. The DNA of the CDR3 is TGTGCCAGCAGCCTAGATGGAGGGGGCTGGAATGAGCAGTTCTTC. Protein sequence: CASSLDGGGWNEQFF. This sequence joins TRBV11-2 and TRBJ2-1; D might be TRBD1 (7 bases). Germline-derived CDR1 and CDR2 are SGHAT and FQNNGV. This CDR3 comprises 15 residues.

The chain has TRBV5-5 and TRBJ2-4; 8 bases map to TRBD1. V shed 1 base and J 0 bases; nucleotides not matched to a gene: 6. Germline CDR1 and CDR2: SGHKS and YYEKEE (reference sequence). This CDR3 has 17 amino acids. In DNA form, the CDR3 reads TGTGCCAGCAGCTTGACGGGACAGGAGCTAGCCAAAAACATTCAGTACTTC. It is translated as CASSLTGQELAKNIQYF.

This clone was seen only once. The chain has TRBV28 and TRBJ1-1, with D uncertain. With 5 bases removed from V and 6 bases from J, the gap between germline ends came to 10 bases. This CDR3 spans 12 amino acids. CDR1 and CDR2 (germline): MDHEN, SYDVKM. The CDR3 here is CASSPDGPEAFF. CDR3 sequence (DNA): TGTGCCAGCAGTCCCGACGGCCCTGAAGCTTTCTTT. Based on the CDR3 plus reference TRBV28 and TRBJ1-1, the full variable domain is DVKVTQSSRYLVKRTGEKVFLECVQDMDHENMFWYRQDPGLGLRLIYFSYDVKMKEKGDIPEGYSVSREKKERFSLILESASTNQTSMYLCASSPDGPEAFFGQGTRLTVV.

This rearrangement joins TRBV5-5 to TRBJ1-1; D remains unclear. The germline V and J ends were trimmed by 6 bases and 0 bases, with 9 bases remaining between them. The CDR3 extends over 13 amino acids. The germline CDR1 and CDR2 sequences are SGHKS and YYEKEE (reference sequence). The CDR3 sequence is CASTGYLNTEAFF. CDR3 DNA sequence: TGTGCCAGCACCGGGTATTTGAACACTGAAGCTTTCTTT.

V usage is TRBV6-6 and J usage is TRBJ1-1; D is perhaps TRBD1 (6 bases). Germline V gives CDR1 MNHNY, CDR2 SVGAGI (reference sequence). Trimming took off 6 bases at V and 6 bases at J, with 11 bases between the two ends. CDR3 length: 12 amino acids. The CDR3 DNA reads TGTGCCAGCAGAAAGGGGGGCGCTGAAGCTTTCTTT. It yields the protein CASRKGGAEAFF.